Listed here are 5 T cell receptor beta chains from one sample, sequenced in a study of blood T cell repertoires in COVID-19 (dated by TCRdb to the early 2020s). Preparation of the library involved the immunoSEQ multiplex PCR assay. Entries here come from immuneACCESS through TCRdb and include only in-frame sequences with V and J called. Some clones fail to appear in such tables; in the studies checked, an unresolved V gene covers under half of the shortfall, and the cause of the remainder is unknown. The sample includes around 130,000 clones, with around 85% observed a single time. The ten largest clones capture 4.3% of the sample. Sequenced input: peripheral blood. All receptors come from a human donor in a cohort sampled during active COVID-19.

The chain joins TRBV7-2 to TRBJ2-3, with 11 bases that match TRBD2. There are 14 residues in the CDR3. CDR1 and CDR2 (germline): SGHTA, FQGNSA. The J segment lost 10 bases and the V segment lost 0 bases, leaving 3 bases of the junction unmatched. Here the CDR3 reads CASSLALAGGAQYF. CDR3 DNA: TGTGCCAGCAGCTTAGCCCTAGCGGGAGGTGCGCAGTATTTT.

The chain carries TRBV27 and TRBJ2-1; D is unresolved. With 4 bases removed from V and 5 bases from J, the gap between germline ends came to 12 bases. The CDR3 runs 14 residues. Germline V gene sequence: CDR1 MNHEY, CDR2 SMNVEV (reference sequence). CDR3 region: CASSSSAPHNEQFF. The CDR3 nucleotides are TGTGCCAGCAGTTCCAGCGCCCCTCACAATGAGCAGTTCTTC.

This chain links TRBV7-5 with TRBJ2-1; the DNA was not compared with TRBD2, the D call given in the table. TRBV7-5 is a pseudogene locus. The CDR3 covers 18 residues. The CDR3 coding sequence is TGTGCCAGAAGCTTAAGTTCGGGGGGCGGAAGATATTGCAATGAGCAGTTCTTC. Its translation: CARSLSSGGGRYCNEQFF.

The chain recombines TRBV9 with TRBJ2-3; 7 bases agree with TRBD1. The CDR3 spans 15 residues. The germline CDR1 and CDR2 sequences are SGDLS and YYNGEE. Germline trimming cut 0 bases from V and 5 bases from J; bases unmatched to any gene: 6. In nucleotides, the CDR3 is TGTGCCAGCAGCGTAGAGGACAGGCTCCGAGATACGCAGTATTTT. Residues: CASSVEDRLRDTQYF.

The chain recombines TRBV11-2 with TRBJ1-2; D gene unclear. V lost 5 bases to trimming and J lost 4 bases, with 14 bases between them. CDR3 length equals 14 residues. Germline V CDR1 and CDR2: SGHAT, FQNNGV. The DNA of the CDR3 is TGTGCCAGCAGCCCGCACGACTTTGGCTATGGCTACACCTTC. Its translation is CASSPHDFGYGYTF.